The rows below give T cell receptor beta chains drawn from one sample of a study of blood T cell repertoires in COVID-19. Assay used: immunoSEQ multiplex PCR; TCRdb lists only in-frame clones, some missing. The sample holds roughly 150,000 clones, 80% to 90% seen once. The sample taken for sequencing was peripheral blood. The receptor source for this set is a woman aged 45-65 years with acute or convalescent COVID-19. The CDR3 runs from the conserved cysteine through the conserved F or W. The order of the fields is CDR3 length, clone size, V gene, CDR3 protein. Size is omitted from some rows. Given values are once, few, many or a class for expanded clones.

CDR3 length: 15; clone size: -; V gene: TRBV27; CDR3 protein: CASRLTSTGFYGYTF
CDR3 length: 15; clone size: few; V gene: TRBV5-1; CDR3 protein: CASSLVGGTNEKLFF
CDR3 length: 16; clone size: -; V gene: TRBV3-1/TRBV3-2; CDR3 protein: CASSPRHRGPGNTIYF
CDR3 length: 12; clone size: few; V gene: TRBV10-3; CDR3 protein: CAISETESEAFF
CDR3 length: 13; clone size: -; V gene: TRBV2; CDR3 protein: CASMGQANEKLFF
CDR3 length: 15; clone size: -; V gene: TRBV7-8; CDR3 protein: CASSLGGGRNSPLHF
CDR3 length: 13; clone size: -; V gene: TRBV27; CDR3 protein: CASSLSAGQPQHF
CDR3 length: 14; clone size: -; V gene: TRBV5-4; CDR3 protein: CASSLDAGNYGYTF
CDR3 length: 15; clone size: -; V gene: TRBV5-1; CDR3 protein: CASSLEADRGYGYTF
CDR3 length: 14; clone size: few; V gene: TRBV4-3; CDR3 protein: CASSLDSHNSPLHF
CDR3 length: 15; clone size: few; V gene: TRBV6-5; CDR3 protein: CASKRASGRPYEQYF
CDR3 length: 13; clone size: once; V gene: TRBV28; CDR3 protein: CASSYRDTGELFF
CDR3 length: 16; clone size: -; V gene: TRBV28; CDR3 protein: CASRKGLAGVRETQYF
CDR3 length: 16; clone size: -; V gene: TRBV30; CDR3 protein: CAWSVRSAGHQETQYF
CDR3 length: 12; clone size: -; V gene: TRBV29-1; CDR3 protein: CSDVTGGSGYTF
CDR3 length: 14; clone size: -; V gene: TRBV18; CDR3 protein: CASSPPELPYEQYF
CDR3 length: 17; clone size: -; V gene: TRBV9; CDR3 protein: CASSALDRRSAGSPLHF
CDR3 length: 14; clone size: -; V gene: TRBV10-2; CDR3 protein: CASSNVQGNTEAFF
CDR3 length: 15; clone size: once; V gene: TRBV11-2; CDR3 protein: CASSLEQGAEYGYTF
CDR3 length: 14; clone size: -; V gene: TRBV15; CDR3 protein: CATATGPGLGEQYF
CDR3 length: 12; clone size: -; V gene: TRBV6-2/TRBV6-3; CDR3 protein: CASSPTNRGLFF
CDR3 length: 14; clone size: -; V gene: TRBV28; CDR3 protein: CASSPSGQHYEQYF
CDR3 length: 18; clone size: -; V gene: TRBV9; CDR3 protein: CASRPDFAGPRGTGELFF
CDR3 length: 12; clone size: few; V gene: TRBV6-1; CDR3 protein: CASSDRYYEQYF
CDR3 length: 11; clone size: once; V gene: TRBV2; CDR3 protein: CASSLGDREYF
CDR3 length: 16; clone size: -; V gene: TRBV11-2; CDR3 protein: CASSLTSGASYNEQFF
CDR3 length: 14; clone size: -; V gene: TRBV9; CDR3 protein: CASSSGQGLETQYF
CDR3 length: 14; clone size: -; V gene: TRBV4-3; CDR3 protein: CASSQDEEGYEQYF